This TCR beta chain derives from a study of T cells in Graves' hyperthyroidism and ophthalmopathy (dated by TCRdb to about 2019). Regarding the study in general: Peripheral blood was sampled at the time of initial diagnosis, prior to any treatment. To identify TCR V-J signatures that set the groups apart, the researchers used a discovery cohort of 100 or so patients, made up of around 40 with Graves' ophthalmopathy and 57 with stable Graves' hyperthyroidism. Prospective prediction of ophthalmopathy was tested in an independent validation cohort of fewer than 20 hyperthyroidism patients and 15 to 17 patients who later progressed to ophthalmopathy. For training and testing, the approximately 92 patients in the discovery cohort were randomly divided in a 7:3 ratio. In addition, the study compared T-cell repertoires in thyroid tissue and in blood from about six Graves' hyperthyroidism patients. Following sampling, methimazole starting at 30 mg daily was given to hyperthyroidism patients, and high-dose intravenous methylprednisolone was given to ophthalmopathy patients. According to the paper, TCR Vbeta CDR3 sequencing was carried out on around 140 peripheral blood samples, which came from 40 to 45 ophthalmopathy, fewer than 80 hyperthyroidism and roughly 17 progressor patients. Overall study outcomes, separate from this receptor: No statistical method was used to fix the sample size in advance, and group allocation was not hidden from the investigators. During validation, the model predicted progression to ophthalmopathy a median of roughly six months ahead of onset, with almost 71% sensitivity and around 73% specificity. A model built on a 13 V-J signature distinguished ophthalmopathy from stable hyperthyroidism, reaching around 90% sensitivity and around 82% specificity in cross-validation and 80%/75% in testing. Most expanded thyroid clonotypes (frequency above 0.001) were also detected in blood, suggesting blood repertoires may reflect thyroid immune responses.

Stable Graves' hyperthyroidism was defined as the absence of progression to ophthalmopathy over 18 months of follow-up. The hyperthyroidism patients were between 18 and 65 years old and newly diagnosed, with a disease duration of less than 2 months. The study excluded patients with uncontrolled infections, other autoimmune diseases, pregnancy or lactation. Diagnoses were based on clinical symptoms, serum thyroxine and TRAb, thyroid ultrasound and orbital computed tomography. PBMCs were isolated from more than 9 ml of fresh peripheral blood by Ficoll-Paque density gradient centrifugation. Total RNA was extracted with Trizol reagent, and quality was checked on an Agilent 2100 Bioanalyzer. TCR beta CDR3 regions were amplified from RNA transcripts. A first-round RT-PCR of the TCR CDR3 used the HTBI primer set with the Qiagen OneStep RT-PCR kit. Libraries were constructed in a second round of multiplex PCR, after which size selection and purification were carried out. The libraries were sequenced on an Illumina HiSeq2000 using paired-end 100 bp reads. As for the original processing: SOAPnuke was used to process the raw data, throwing out any read that contained adapters or uncalled bases, had a mean Phred below 15, or lacked an exact constant-primer or identifier match. High-quality paired reads were merged using COPE v1.2.5, and each unique nucleotide sequence was defined as a clonotype. MiTCR v1.1 was used to align the clonotypes against IMGT TRBV, TRBD and TRBJ reference segments. Analysis was restricted to V-J combinations with a frequency above 0.0001, which covered 99.2% of repertoires. The TCS score was defined as F50 (clonal expansion) divided by E x V (chaos), with BLOSUM62-based TCRdist calculated between CDR3 peptides within each V-J. Welch's t-statistics and random forest reduced fewer than 550 V-J features to roughly 13, which were used in a naive Bayes classifier (R e1071). TCRdb redid the processing of the public reads, applying fastp at Q25 and MiXCR, and retained in-frame beta chains. Rows matching on CDR3 protein sequence are summarized as one entry with the most common DNA and genes. Clone size and V and J calls follow TCRdb, not the original study. The sample has roughly 750,000 distinct CDR3 sequences on record, less than 20% of them singletons. The ten largest make up around 7.7% of the sample.

Based on the germline V gene (reference sequence), the CDR1 and CDR2 sequences are SEHNR and FQNEAQ. Unmatched junction bases come to 13, with V trimmed by 5 bases and J by 7 bases. The CDR3 sequence holds 17 residues, the cysteine and phenylalanine included. Only CDR3 DNA remains: 51 bases, in frame from the first base. There are many counts of this clonotype. The clone's antigen remains unknown. There are no base qualities to consult, and no much larger clone falls within one base. The sample consisted of blood. The chain was built from TRBV7-9 and TRBJ2-3, with 12 central nucleotides matching TRBD2. The receptor was derived from a man between 18 and 35 years old with Graves' hyperthyroidism. The CDR3 region reads CASSDKPSGRAGYTQYF. The DNA sequence reads TGTGCCAGCAGCGACAAACCTAGCGGGAGGGCCGGATATACGCAGTATTTT.